The 4 T cell receptor beta chains below were found in one sample sequenced in a study of early T cells in non-severe SARS-CoV-2 infection. TCRdb re-analysed the 5' RACE reads in MiXCR, keeping a single row per CDR3 protein. The table shows about 79,000 distinct CDR3 sequences, with about 10% occurring only once. Sequenced material: whole blood. The receptors stem from an adult who was a healthcare worker with PCR-confirmed SARS-CoV-2 infection or an uninfected control (not recorded which).

Ten or more counts support this clonotype. The chain has TRBV27 and TRBJ1-6; possibly TRBD1 for D (6 bases). Germline lookup yields CDR1 MNHEY and CDR2 SMNVEV (reference sequence). The CDR3 contains 12 residues. Trimming removed 5 bases at V and 10 bases at J, with 9 bases between. The CDR3 DNA is TGTGCCAGCAGTACAGGGTGGTCACCCCTCCACTTT. Protein sequence: CASSTGWSPLHF.

As for this clonotype: A much larger clone sits a single nucleotide away, making a read error possible. This sequence joins TRBV2 and TRBJ2-1, with D maybe TRBD1 (5 bases). The CDR3 length is 13 residues. The V end lost 7 bases, the J end lost 5 bases, and 12 bases lay between the germline ends. The germline gives CDR1 SNHLY, CDR2 FYNNEI. CDR3 nucleotides: TGTGCCAGCACCCTGCACAGGAACAATGAGCAGTTCTTC. Translation gives CASTLHRNNEQFF.

This sequence joins TRBV2 and TRBJ2-1, with D possibly being TRBD1 (5 bases). Germline lookup yields CDR1 SNHLY and CDR2 FYNNEI. This CDR3 is built from 13 residues. Trimming shortened V by 4 bases and J by 8 bases, and 12 bases separated the two germline ends. CDR3 in DNA: TGTGCCAGCAGTGGCCAGGGTGAGGATGAGCAGTTCTTC. Translation: CASSGQGEDEQFF. The variable domain in full, with the rest retrieved from reference TRBV2 and TRBJ2-1, is EPEVTQTPSHQVTQMGQEVILRCVPISNHLYFYWYRQILGQKVEFLVSFYNNEISEKSEIFDDQFSVERPDGSNFTLKIRSTKLEDSAMYFCASSGQGEDEQFFGPGTRLTVL.

This rearrangement joins TRBV5-1 to TRBJ2-5; D tentatively fits TRBD1 or TRBD2 (6 bases each). Germline loops: CDR1 SGHRS, CDR2 YFSETQ. Trimming took off 1 base at V and 5 bases at J, with 15 bases between the two ends. CDR3 length: 15 residues. The CDR3 nucleotides are TGCGCCAGCAGCTTGTCAAGGGGGGCTTGGGAGACCCAGTACTTC. Protein: CASSLSRGAWETQYF.